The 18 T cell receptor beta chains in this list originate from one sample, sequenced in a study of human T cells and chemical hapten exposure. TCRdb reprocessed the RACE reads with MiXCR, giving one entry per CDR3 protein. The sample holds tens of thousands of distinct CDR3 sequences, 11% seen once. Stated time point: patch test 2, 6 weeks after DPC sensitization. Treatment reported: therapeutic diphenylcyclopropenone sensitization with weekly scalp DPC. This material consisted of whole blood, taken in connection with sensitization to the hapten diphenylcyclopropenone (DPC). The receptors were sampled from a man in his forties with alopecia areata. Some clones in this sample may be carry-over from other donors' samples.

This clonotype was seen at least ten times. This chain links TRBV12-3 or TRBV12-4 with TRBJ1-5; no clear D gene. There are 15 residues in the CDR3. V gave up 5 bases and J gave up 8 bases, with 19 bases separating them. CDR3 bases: TGTGCCAGCAGTGAATTTAGACGGGATCCAAAGCCCCAGCATTTT. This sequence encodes CASSEFRRDPKPQHF.

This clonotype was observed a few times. CDR3 DNA: TGTGCCAGCAGCAAAGATCGGACAGGGACTAGCAATCAGCCCCAGCATTTT. This encodes CASSKDRTGTSNQPQHF. The chain joins TRBV21-1 to TRBJ1-5; the D call of TRBD1 is as the table states it, not checked on the DNA. TRBV21-1 is shown as a pseudogene. CDR3 size: 17 residues.

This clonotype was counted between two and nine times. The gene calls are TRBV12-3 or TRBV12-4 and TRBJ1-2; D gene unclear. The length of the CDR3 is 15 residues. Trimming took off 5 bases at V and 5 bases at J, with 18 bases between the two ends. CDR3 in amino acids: CASSPRRTSEYGYTF. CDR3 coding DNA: TGTGCCAGCAGTCCTAGACGGACCTCCGAGTATGGCTACACCTTC.

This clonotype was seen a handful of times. In DNA form, the CDR3 reads TGTGCCAGCAGTGCAAGGGACGGTGCTTATAGCAATCAGCCCCAGCATTTT. It encodes CASSARDGAYSNQPQHF. The chain employs TRBV25-1 and TRBJ1-5; maybe TRBD1 (5 bases). CDR3 length: 17 residues. The germline V gene encodes CDR1 MGHDK and CDR2 SYGVNS. Trimming took 4 bases from V and 0 from J, leaving 16 bases between them. The full variable domain, its missing parts supplied by reference TRBV25-1 and TRBJ1-5, is EADIYQTPRYLVIGTGKKITLECSQTMGHDKMYWYQQDPGMELHLIHYSYGVNSTEKGDLSSESTVSRIRTEHFPLTLESARPSHTSQYLCASSARDGAYSNQPQHFGDGTRLSIL.

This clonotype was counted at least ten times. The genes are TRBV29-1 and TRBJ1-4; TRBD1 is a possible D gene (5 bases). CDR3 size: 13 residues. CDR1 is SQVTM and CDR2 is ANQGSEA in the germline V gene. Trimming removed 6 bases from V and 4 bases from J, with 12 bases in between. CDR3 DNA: TGCAGCGTATGTGAACAGGTTAATGAAAAACTGTTTTTT. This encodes CSVCEQVNEKLFF.

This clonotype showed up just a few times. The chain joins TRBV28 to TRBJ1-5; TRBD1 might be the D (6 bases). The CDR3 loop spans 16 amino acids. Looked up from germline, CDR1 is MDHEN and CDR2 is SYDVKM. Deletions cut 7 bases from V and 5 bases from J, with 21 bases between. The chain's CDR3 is CASTTVTGLGHQPQHF. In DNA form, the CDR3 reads TGTGCCAGCACCACTGTGACAGGCCTTGGTCATCAGCCCCAGCATTTT.

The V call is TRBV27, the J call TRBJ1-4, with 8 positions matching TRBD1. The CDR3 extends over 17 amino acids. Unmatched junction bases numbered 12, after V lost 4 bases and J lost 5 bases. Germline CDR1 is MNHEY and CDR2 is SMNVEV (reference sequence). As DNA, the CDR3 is TGTGCCAGCAGTTCCCTAATACCGGGACAGGAGAATGAAAAACTGTTTTTT. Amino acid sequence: CASSSLIPGQENEKLFF. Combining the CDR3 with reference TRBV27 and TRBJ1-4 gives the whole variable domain EAQVTQNPRYLITVTGKKLTVTCSQNMNHEYMSWYRQDPGLGLRQIYYSMNVEVTDKGDVPEGYKVSRKEKRNFPLILESPSPNQTSLYFCASSSLIPGQENEKLFFGSGTQLSVL.

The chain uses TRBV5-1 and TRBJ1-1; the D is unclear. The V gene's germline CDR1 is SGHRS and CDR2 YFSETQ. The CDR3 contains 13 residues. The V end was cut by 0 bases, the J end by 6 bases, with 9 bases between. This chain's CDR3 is CASSLAGPAEAFF. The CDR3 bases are TGCGCCAGCAGCTTGGCAGGACCGGCTGAAGCTTTCTTT. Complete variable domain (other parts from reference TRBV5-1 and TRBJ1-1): KAGVTQTPRYLIKTRGQQVTLSCSPISGHRSVSWYQQTPGQGLQFLFEYFSETQRNKGNFPGRFSGRQFSNSRSEMNVSTLELGDSALYLCASSLAGPAEAFFGQGTRLTVV.

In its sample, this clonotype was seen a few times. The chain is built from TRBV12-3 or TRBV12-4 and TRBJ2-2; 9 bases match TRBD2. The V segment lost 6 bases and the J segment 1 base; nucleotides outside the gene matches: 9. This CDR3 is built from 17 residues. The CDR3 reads CASSPGASGMNTGELFF. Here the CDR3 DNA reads TGTGCCAGCAGCCCCGGGGCTAGCGGGATGAACACCGGGGAGCTGTTTTTT.

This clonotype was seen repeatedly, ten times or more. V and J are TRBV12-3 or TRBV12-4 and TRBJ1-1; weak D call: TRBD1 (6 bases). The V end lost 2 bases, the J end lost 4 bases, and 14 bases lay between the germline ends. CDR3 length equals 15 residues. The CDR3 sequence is CASSLIGGGGTEAFF. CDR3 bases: TGTGCCAGCAGTTTAATTGGGGGCGGGGGCACTGAAGCTTTCTTT.

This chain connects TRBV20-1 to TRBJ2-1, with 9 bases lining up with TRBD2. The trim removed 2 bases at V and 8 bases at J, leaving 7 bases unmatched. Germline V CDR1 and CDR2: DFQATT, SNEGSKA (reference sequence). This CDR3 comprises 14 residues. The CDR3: CSARTGLAKDEQFF. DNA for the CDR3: TGCAGTGCTAGAACGGGACTAGCTAAAGATGAGCAGTTCTTC.

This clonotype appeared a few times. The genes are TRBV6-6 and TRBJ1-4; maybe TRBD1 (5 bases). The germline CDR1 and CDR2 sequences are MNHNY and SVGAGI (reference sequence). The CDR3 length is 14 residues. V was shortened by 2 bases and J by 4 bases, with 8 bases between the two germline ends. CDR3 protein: CASSYGGGNEKLFF. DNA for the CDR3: TGTGCCAGCAGTTACGGGGGAGGTAATGAAAAACTGTTTTTT.

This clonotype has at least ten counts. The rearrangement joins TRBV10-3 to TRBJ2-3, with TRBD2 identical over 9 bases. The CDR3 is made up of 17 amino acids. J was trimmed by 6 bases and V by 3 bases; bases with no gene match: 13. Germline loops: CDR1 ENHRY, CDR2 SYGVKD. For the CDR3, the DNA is TGTGCCATCAGTGATGGAGGCGGGCTAGCGGGACCGGATACGCAGTATTTT. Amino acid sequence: CAISDGGGLAGPDTQYF.

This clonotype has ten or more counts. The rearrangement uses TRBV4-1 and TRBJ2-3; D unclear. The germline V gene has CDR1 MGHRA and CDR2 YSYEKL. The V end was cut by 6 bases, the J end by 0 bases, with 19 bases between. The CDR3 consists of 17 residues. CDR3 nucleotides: TGCGCCAGCAGTCCTTTCCCTAAGACAACGAGCACAGATACGCAGTATTTT. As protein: CASSPFPKTTSTDTQYF.

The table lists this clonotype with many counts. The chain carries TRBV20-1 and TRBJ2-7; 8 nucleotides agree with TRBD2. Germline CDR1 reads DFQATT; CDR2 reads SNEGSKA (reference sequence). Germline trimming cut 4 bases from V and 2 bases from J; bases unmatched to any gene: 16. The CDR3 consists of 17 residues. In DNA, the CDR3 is TGCAGTGCTAAGCCCCTCGCGCGGGAGGTCGGTGCCTACGAGCAGTACTTC. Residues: CSAKPLAREVGAYEQYF.

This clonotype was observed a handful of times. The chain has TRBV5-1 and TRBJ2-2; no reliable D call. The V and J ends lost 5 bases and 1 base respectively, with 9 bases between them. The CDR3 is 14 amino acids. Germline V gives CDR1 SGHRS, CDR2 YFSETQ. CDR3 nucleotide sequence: TGCGCCAGCAGTACAAAGGGGAACACCGGGGAGCTGTTTTTT. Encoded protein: CASSTKGNTGELFF.

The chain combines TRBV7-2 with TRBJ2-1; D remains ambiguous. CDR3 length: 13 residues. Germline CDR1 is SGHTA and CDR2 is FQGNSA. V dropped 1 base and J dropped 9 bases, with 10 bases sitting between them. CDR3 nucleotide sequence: TGTGCCAGCAGCTTAGGAGTGGCGGTTGAGCAGTTCTTC. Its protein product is CASSLGVAVEQFF.

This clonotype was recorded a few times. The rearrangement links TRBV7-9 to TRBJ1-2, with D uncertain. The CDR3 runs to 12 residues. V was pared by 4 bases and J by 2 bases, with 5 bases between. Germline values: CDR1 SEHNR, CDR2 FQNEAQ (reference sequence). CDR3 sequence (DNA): TGTGCCAGCAGCTCTGAAAACTATGGCTACACCTTC. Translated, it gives CASSSENYGYTF.